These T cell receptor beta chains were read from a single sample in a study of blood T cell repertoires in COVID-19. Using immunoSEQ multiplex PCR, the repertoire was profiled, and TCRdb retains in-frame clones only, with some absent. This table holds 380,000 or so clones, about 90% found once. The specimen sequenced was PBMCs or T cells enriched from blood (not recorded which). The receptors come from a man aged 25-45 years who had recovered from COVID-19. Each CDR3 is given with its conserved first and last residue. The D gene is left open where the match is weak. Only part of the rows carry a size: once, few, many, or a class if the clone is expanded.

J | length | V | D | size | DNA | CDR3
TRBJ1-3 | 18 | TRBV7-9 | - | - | TGTGCCAGCAGGGCCATCCTAGACAGAAATAACTCTGGAAACACCATATATTTT | CASRAILDRNNSGNTIYF
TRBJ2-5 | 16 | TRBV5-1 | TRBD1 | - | TGCGCCAGCAGCTCCGGGACAGGGCTTTCCCAAGAGACCCAGTACTTC | CASSSGTGLSQETQYF
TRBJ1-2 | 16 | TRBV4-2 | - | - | TGTGCCAGCAGCCCCAATTCAGCGGGGGGAACCTATGGCTACACCTTC | CASSPNSAGGTYGYTF
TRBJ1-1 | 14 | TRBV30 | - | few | TGTGCCTTATACAGGGATAATACGAACACTGAAGCTTTCTTT | CALYRDNTNTEAFF
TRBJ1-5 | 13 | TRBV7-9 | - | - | TGTGCCAGCAGCCCGTATAGCAATCAGCCCCAGCATTTT | CASSPYSNQPQHF
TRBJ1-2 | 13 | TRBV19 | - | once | TGTGCCAGTAGTTCGACAGCTATCTATGGCTACACCTTC | CASSSTAIYGYTF
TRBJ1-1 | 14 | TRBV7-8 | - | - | TGTGCCAGCAGCTTAGTGGGTAGGGGAACTGAAGCTTTCTTT | CASSLVGRGTEAFF
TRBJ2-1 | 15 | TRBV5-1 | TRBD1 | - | TGCGCCAGCAGCCTCGGACAGGGGGCGTTGGATGAGCAGTTCTTC | CASSLGQGALDEQFF
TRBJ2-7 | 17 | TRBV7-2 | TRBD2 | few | TGTGCCAGCAGCGTAAGGACTAGCGGGGGACACTCCTACGAGCAGTACTTC | CASSVRTSGGHSYEQYF
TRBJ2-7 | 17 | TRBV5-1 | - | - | TGCGCCAGCAGCTTGCGGTACACGGACAGTTCCGCTTTTGGGCAGTACTTC | CASSLRYTDSSAFGQYF
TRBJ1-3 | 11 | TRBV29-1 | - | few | TGCAGCGTCCCCCATCGGGGCACCATATATTTT | CSVPHRGTIYF
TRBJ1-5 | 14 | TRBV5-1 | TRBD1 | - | TGCGCCAGCAGCCCCGGGACAGCCAATCAGCCCCAGCATTTT | CASSPGTANQPQHF
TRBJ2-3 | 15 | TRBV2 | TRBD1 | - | TGTGCCAGCAGTGAAGGGACAGGGGGCGCGGATACGCAGTATTTT | CASSEGTGGADTQYF
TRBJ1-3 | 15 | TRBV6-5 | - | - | TGTGCCAGCAGTTACTCTCTGAGCTCTGGAAACACCATATATTTT | CASSYSLSSGNTIYF
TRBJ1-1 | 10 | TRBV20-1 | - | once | TGCAGTGCTTCCATCCGGGAGCCCGTCTTT | CSASIREPVF
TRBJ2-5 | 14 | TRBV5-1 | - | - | TGCGCCAGCAGCTTTGGGCAGTCCCAAGAGACCCAGTACTTC | CASSFGQSQETQYF
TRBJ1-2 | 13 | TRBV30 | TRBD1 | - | TGTGCCTGGGTACCTGGGACAGTCGGGGGCTACACCTTC | CAWVPGTVGGYTF
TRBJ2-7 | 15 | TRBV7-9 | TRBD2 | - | TGTGCCAGCAGCCTGTCCAGCGGGGGGTCCTACGAGCAGTACTTC | CASSLSSGGSYEQYF
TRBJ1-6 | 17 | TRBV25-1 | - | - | TGTGCCAGCAGTGAATCCTTAGTCTCGGGGGTAGGCTCACCCCTCCACTTT | CASSESLVSGVGSPLHF
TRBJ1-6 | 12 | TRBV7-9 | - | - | TGTGCCAGCAGCCAGGATAATTCACCCCTCCACTTT | CASSQDNSPLHF
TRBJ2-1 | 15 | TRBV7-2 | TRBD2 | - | TGTGCCAGCAGTTTAGCGGGGGCTTCCTACAATGAGCAGTTCTTC | CASSLAGASYNEQFF
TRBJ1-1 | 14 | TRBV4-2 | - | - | TGTGCCAGCAGCCTGGGAGGGGGGGCTGCTGAAGCTTTCTTT | CASSLGGGAAEAFF
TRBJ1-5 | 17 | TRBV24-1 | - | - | TGTGCCACCTATGACCGGCAGGGCGTCTACGGCAATCAGCCCCAGCATTTT | CATYDRQGVYGNQPQHF
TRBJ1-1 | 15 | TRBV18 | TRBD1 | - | TGTGCCAGCTCACTCATAGGGACAGGGAGGTCTGAAGCTTTCTTT | CASSLIGTGRSEAFF
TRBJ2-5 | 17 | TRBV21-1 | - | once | TGTGCCAGCAGCAAAGCGGGAGGGGCCGAAGCCCGAAGTCCTCAGTACTTC | CASSKAGGAEARSPQYF
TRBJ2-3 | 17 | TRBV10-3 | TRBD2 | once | TGTGCCATCAGTGAAACGACTAGCGGGGGGGCGAAAGATACGCAGTATTTT | CAISETTSGGAKDTQYF